The clone carrying this T cell receptor beta chain occurred once. Indicated treatment: around 19 received Ad26.COV2.S at low or high dose, single or two shots; 5 received placebo; per-sample allocation not given. The samples were gathered on day 63 after the first injection of vaccine or placebo. An Ad26 vector was used to express Wuhan-strain SARS-CoV-2 spike as the vaccine. The CDR3 totals 17 residues. The repertoire was sequenced with immunoSEQ multiplex PCR; TCRdb's copy has only in-frame clones and lacks some. The sample shows hundreds of thousands of clones, about 89% of them seen only once. The data originate from a study of Ad26.COV2.S vaccination and SARS-CoV-2 variants.

The V and J genes are TRBV21-1 and TRBJ1-5. TRBV21-1 is tagged as a pseudogene. The TCR sequence derives from a person between 18 and 59 years old who received the Ad26.COV2.S COVID-19 vaccine or a placebo. Material: peripheral blood, obtained in a trial of Ad26.COV2.S vaccine versus placebo. The CDR3 region has the DNA TGTGCCAGCAGCAAAGATAAAGGAGGAAGGGGTAATCAGCCCCAGCATTTT. Translating gives CASSKDKGGRGNQPQHF.